Presented here are 27 T cell receptor beta chains from one specimen sequenced in a study of Ad26.COV2.S vaccination and SARS-CoV-2 variants. Indicated treatment: some 19 received Ad26.COV2.S at low or high dose, single or two shots; roughly five received placebo; per-sample allocation not given. Sampling occurred on day 63 after the first vaccine or placebo injection. TCRdb keeps only in-frame clones here, not all; method: immunoSEQ multiplex PCR. The sample includes 300,000 to 400,000 clones, around 89% of them seen just once. Source: peripheral blood, taken in a trial of Ad26.COV2.S vaccine versus placebo. These receptors were obtained from a person between 18 and 65 years old who received the Ad26.COV2.S COVID-19 vaccine or a placebo.

The chain employs TRBV2 and TRBJ1-2; D may be TRBD1 (6 bases). Germline CDR1 SNHLY, CDR2 FYNNEI. V was clipped by 7 bases and J by 4 bases, with 13 bases between them. The CDR3 has 13 residues. CDR3 residues: CASTGGGIYGYTF. The CDR3 DNA follows: TGTGCCAGCACGGGGGGCGGAATCTATGGCTACACCTTC.

This chain joins TRBV27 and TRBJ1-3, with a weak D call TRBD1 (6 bases). CDR1 and CDR2 (germline): MNHEY, SMNVEV (reference sequence). Between the trimmed V and J ends, which lost 6 bases and 4 bases, there was a span of 19 bases. The CDR3 loop spans 16 amino acids. CDR3 in DNA: TGTGCCAGCAGCCCAAAGACAGGAGATCCAGGAAACACCATATATTTT. Its translation is CASSPKTGDPGNTIYF.

The chain employs TRBV6-1 and TRBJ2-7, with a tentative D call TRBD2 (5 bases). The CDR3 totals 14 residues. V was cut by 3 bases and J by 5 bases, with 14 bases left in between. Germline-derived CDR1 and CDR2 are MNHNS and SASEGT. CDR3 sequence reads: CASSEPSKMNEQYF. CDR3 nucleotide sequence: TGTGCCAGCAGTGAGCCTAGCAAAATGAACGAGCAGTACTTC.

This clone was counted a single time. The chain combines TRBV18 with TRBJ2-3; 13 bases agree with TRBD2. Germline V lookup: CDR1 KGHSH, CDR2 LQKENI. The J segment lost 2 bases and the V segment lost 4 bases, leaving 12 bases of the junction unmatched. The CDR3 runs to 19 residues. CDR3 sequence: CASSLRTQGLAGVTDTQYF. DNA for the CDR3: TGTGCCAGCTCACTCCGCACTCAAGGACTAGCGGGAGTCACAGATACGCAGTATTTT.

The V call is TRBV12-5, the J call TRBJ1-1; D unresolved. The germline CDR1 and CDR2 sequences are LGHNT and FRNRAP. CDR3 length equals 16 residues. V was cut by 1 base and J by 4 bases, with 16 bases left in between. The CDR3 sequence is CASGLELGIRSTEAFF. The CDR3 nucleotides read TGTGCTAGTGGTTTGGAGCTCGGAATCCGGAGCACTGAAGCTTTCTTT.

The rearrangement joins TRBV11-2 to TRBJ2-3, with 9 positions matching TRBD2. This CDR3 region has 17 residues. Trimming removed 1 base from V and 0 bases from J; junction bases left unmatched: 5. CDR1 and CDR2 from the germline V gene are SGHAT and FQNNGV. The CDR3 is CASSLGLLAGSTDTQYF. In DNA form, the CDR3 reads TGTGCCAGCAGCTTAGGGCTGCTAGCGGGGAGCACAGATACGCAGTATTTT.

The chain recombines TRBV2 with TRBJ1-1; no firm D call. CDR3 length: 13 residues. Germline values: CDR1 SNHLY, CDR2 FYNNEI. Trimming pared 5 bases from V and 1 base from J, leaving 8 bases between. The CDR3 here is CASSRHQNTEAFF. The CDR3 bases are TGTGCCAGCAGTCGACACCAGAACACTGAAGCTTTCTTT.

V and J are TRBV14 and TRBJ2-7, with 13 bases that match TRBD2. This CDR3 contains 18 residues. The ends lost 4 bases at V and 4 bases at J; junction bases unmatched: 13. The germline CDR1 and CDR2 sequences are SGHDN and FVKESK. The CDR3 spells CASSPTRLAGGIGYEQYF. The CDR3 bases are TGTGCCAGCAGCCCCACCCGACTAGCGGGGGGCATAGGATACGAGCAGTACTTC.

Remarks on this clone: This same CDR3 is encoded by further DNA sequences in the sample. The CDR3 sequence is CASSLDAGNEQFF. CDR3 DNA: TGCGCCAGCAGCTTGGACGCCGGCAATGAGCAGTTCTTC. The chain uses TRBV5-1 and TRBJ2-1, with D hard to call. V shed 0 bases and J shed 6 bases, with 7 bases lying between them. CDR1 is SGHRS, CDR2 YFSETQ, per germline. The CDR3 consists of 13 residues.

J is TRBJ1-6 and V is TRBV10-2, with 7 positions matching TRBD1. The length of the CDR3 is 13 residues. The V gene's germline CDR1 is WSHSY and CDR2 SAAADI. Germline trimming cut 6 bases from V and 10 bases from J; bases unmatched to any gene: 6. CDR3 coding DNA: TGCGCCAGCAGAAGGGACAGAACGTCACCCCTCCACTTT. It codes for CASRRDRTSPLHF.

Only one count was recorded for this clone. The chain carries TRBV10-3 and TRBJ2-5; D is perhaps TRBD2 (6 bases). Germline V gene lookup returns CDR1 ENHRY and CDR2 SYGVKD. Between the trimmed V and J ends, which lost 6 bases and 2 bases, there was a span of 13 bases. CDR3 length equals 14 residues. CDR3 residues: CAISPDYRQETQYF. For the CDR3, the DNA is TGTGCCATCAGCCCGGACTATAGACAAGAGACCCAGTACTTC.

This chain uses TRBV5-1 with TRBJ1-1; possible D gene TRBD1, 5 bases. V was clipped by 4 bases and J by 3 bases, with 13 bases between them. CDR3 length: 14 amino acids. From germline, CDR1 is SGHRS and CDR2 YFSETQ. The CDR3 loop is CASSPGTAYTEAFF. The CDR3 DNA sequence: TGCGCCAGCAGCCCCGGGACTGCCTACACTGAAGCTTTCTTT.

This clone was detected once. The chain employs TRBV7-3 and TRBJ1-6, with unresolved D. V lost 5 bases and J lost 10, with 12 bases in between. Per the germline V gene, CDR1 is SGHTA and CDR2 is FQGTGA. The CDR3 is 13 amino acids. CDR3 residues: CASSQGGPSPLHF. CDR3 DNA sequence: TGTGCCAGCAGCCAAGGTGGCCCCTCACCCCTCCACTTT.

The V call is TRBV19, the J call TRBJ1-1; D not resolved. With 7 bases removed from V and 4 bases from J, the gap between germline ends came to 13 bases. Germline V gene sequence: CDR1 LNHDA, CDR2 SQIVND (reference sequence). CDR3 length: 13 amino acids. The CDR3 sequence is CASTTTAGTEAFF. The CDR3 coding sequence is TGTGCCAGTACGACAACGGCGGGCACTGAAGCTTTCTTT.

The J gene is TRBJ2-5, the V gene TRBV7-9; TRBD2 matches 8 bases. CDR1 and CDR2 from the germline V gene are SEHNR and FQNEAQ (reference sequence). The junction had 12 bases not matched to a gene; V was cut back by 3 bases and J by 3 bases. The CDR3 consists of 17 residues. CDR3 in DNA: TGTGCCAGCAGCTTTATCTCGGGTAGCGGGGAAAAAGAGACCCAGTACTTC. It codes for CASSFISGSGEKETQYF.

V gene TRBV9 combines with J gene TRBJ2-7; D is unresolved. Germline loops: CDR1 SGDLS, CDR2 YYNGEE. The CDR3 is 19 residues long. Trimming cost V 4 bases and J 0 bases, with 26 bases left between them. CDR3 nucleotide sequence: TGTGCCAGCAGCCCCCAGGCCGTTGTCGTAACAGTTCCCTCCTACGAGCAGTACTTC. Its protein product is CASSPQAVVVTVPSYEQYF. The full variable domain, completed using reference TRBV9 and TRBJ2-7, is DSGVTQTPKHLITATGQRVTLRCSPRSGDLSVYWYQQSLDQGLQFLIQYYNGEERAKGNILERFSAQQFPDLHSELNLSSLELGDSALYFCASSPQAVVVTVPSYEQYFGPGTRLTVT.

This rearrangement joins TRBV15 to TRBJ2-1; TRBD2 aligns across 11 bases. Trimming took 0 bases from V and 0 from J; bases not matched to a gene: 7. CDR1 LNHNV and CDR2 YYDKDF come from the germline V gene (reference sequence). There are 19 residues in the CDR3. The CDR3, as DNA: TGTGCCACCAGCAGAGATCGGGGACTAGCGGCCAGCTCCTACAATGAGCAGTTCTTC. Translation gives CATSRDRGLAASSYNEQFF.

The chain has TRBV5-1 and TRBJ2-7; no firm D call. The CDR3 consists of 14 residues. Trimming removed 2 bases from V and 0 bases from J, with 9 bases in between. Germline CDR1 is SGHRS and CDR2 is YFSETQ. Here the CDR3 reads CASSFSLPSYEQYF. CDR3 nucleotide sequence: TGCGCCAGCAGCTTTAGTCTGCCCTCCTACGAGCAGTACTTC.

The chain couples TRBV28 to TRBJ1-3; TRBD1 aligns across 7 bases. There are 16 residues in the CDR3. Germline V gene data show CDR1 as MDHEN and CDR2 as SYDVKM. Trimming removed 2 bases from V and 4 bases from J; junction bases left unmatched: 8. The CDR3 coding sequence is TGTGCCAGCAGTTTACCAACAGGGGTGGGCGGAAACACCATATATTTT. As protein: CASSLPTGVGGNTIYF. Together with reference TRBV28 and TRBJ1-3, the CDR3 gives the full variable domain: DVKVTQSSRYLVKRTGEKVFLECVQDMDHENMFWYRQDPGLGLRLIYFSYDVKMKEKGDIPEGYSVSREKKERFSLILESASTNQTSMYLCASSLPTGVGGNTIYFGEGSWLTVV.

The chain joins TRBV4-1 to TRBJ2-7; no definite D call. Germline CDR1 and CDR2: MGHRA and YSYEKL. The length of the CDR3 is 15 residues. Trimming shortened V by 0 bases and J by 2 bases, and 11 bases separated the two germline ends. The CDR3: CASSQDLGVTYEQYF. The CDR3 bases are TGCGCCAGCAGCCAAGATCTTGGGGTGACCTACGAGCAGTACTTC.

The gene calls are TRBV2 and TRBJ1-2, with D possibly matching TRBD1 (5 bases). Germline lookup yields CDR1 SNHLY and CDR2 FYNNEI. Trimming took off 11 bases at V and 3 bases at J, with 16 bases between the two ends. The CDR3 sequence is 13 residues long. CDR3 DNA sequence: TGTGCCTCTTGGAGAGGGACGGACTATGGCTACACCTTC. It is translated as CASWRGTDYGYTF.

This chain uses TRBV19 with TRBJ2-2; 7 bases align to TRBD2. Germline CDR1 and CDR2: LNHDA and SQIVND (reference sequence). The CDR3 runs to 16 residues. J lost 5 bases, V lost 5 bases, and 11 bases had no gene match. The DNA of the CDR3 is TGTGCCAGTAGTCCAGGACTAGGAGTAGGGACCGGGGAGCTGTTTTTT. This sequence encodes CASSPGLGVGTGELFF.

In DNA form, the CDR3 reads TGCGCCAGCAGCCAAGACGGTACGGGACAGGGGGCTTCTGGAAACACCATATATTTT. Translating it yields CASSQDGTGQGASGNTIYF. J is TRBJ1-3 and V is TRBV4-3, with TRBD1 matching 12 bases. This CDR3 has 19 residues. Per germline, CDR1 LGHNA and CDR2 YSLEER. The V gene end was trimmed by 0 bases and the J gene end by 1 base; junction bases not matched to a gene: 7.

This clone turned up a few times. V usage is TRBV19 and J usage is TRBJ2-1; D is unclear. The CDR3 is 15 amino acids. V shed 1 base and J shed 0 bases, with 7 bases lying between them. Germline V gene sequence: CDR1 LNHDA, CDR2 SQIVND (reference sequence). The CDR3 reads CASSIAVSSYNEQFF. The CDR3 DNA is TGTGCCAGTAGTATAGCGGTGAGCTCCTACAATGAGCAGTTCTTC.

A word on this clone: The junction departs from the called germline gene at one end, perhaps through a read error. The V and J genes are TRBV2 and TRBJ1-3; D call uncertain. The CDR3 totals 13 residues. Germline V gene lookup returns CDR1 SNHLY and CDR2 FYNNEI. The CDR3 region is CASREGSGNTIYF. CDR3 coding DNA: TGTGCCAGCAGGGAAGGGTCTGGAAACACCATATATTTT.

The chain carries TRBV9 and TRBJ2-2, with 12 positions matching TRBD2. In germline, CDR1 is SGDLS, CDR2 YYNGEE. V lost 0 bases and J lost 4; bases outside the gene matches: 7. The CDR3 sequence is 18 residues long. In DNA, the CDR3 is TGTGCCAGCAGCGTAGCCCCTGCTAGCGGGGGGGTCACCGGGGAGCTGTTTTTT. Protein sequence: CASSVAPASGGVTGELFF.

The chain couples TRBV2 to TRBJ1-5; 8 nucleotides match TRBD1. Germline CDR1 reads SNHLY; CDR2 reads FYNNEI. The CDR3 covers 15 residues. Germline trimming cut 6 bases from V and 6 bases from J; bases unmatched to any gene: 10. CDR3 sequence (DNA): TGTGCCAGCAGCGAGGACAGGGAGATGGGTCAGCCCCAGCATTTT. Its translation: CASSEDREMGQPQHF.